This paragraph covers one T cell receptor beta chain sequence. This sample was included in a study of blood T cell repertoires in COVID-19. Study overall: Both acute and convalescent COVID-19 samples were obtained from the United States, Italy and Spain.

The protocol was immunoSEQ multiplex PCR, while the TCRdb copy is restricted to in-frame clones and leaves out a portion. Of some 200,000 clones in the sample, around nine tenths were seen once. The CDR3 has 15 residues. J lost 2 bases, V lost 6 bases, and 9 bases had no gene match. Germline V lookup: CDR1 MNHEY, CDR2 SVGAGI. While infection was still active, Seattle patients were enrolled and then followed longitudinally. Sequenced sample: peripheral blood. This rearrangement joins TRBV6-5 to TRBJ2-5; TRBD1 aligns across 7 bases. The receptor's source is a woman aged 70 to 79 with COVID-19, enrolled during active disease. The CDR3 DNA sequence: TGTGCCAGCAGATCAATAGGGACAGAGCAAGAGACCCAGTACTTC. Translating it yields CASRSIGTEQETQYF.